These 9 T cell receptor beta chains originate from one sample sequenced in a study of control samples from healthy donors and cancer patients. Here immunoSEQ multiplex PCR was the method, and the copy in TCRdb shows in-frame clones only, minus some. In the table there are roughly 34,000 clones, about 86% of which are singletons. Sequenced: PBMCs. These receptors originate from a woman in her thirties or forties with lung cancer.

The rearrangement uses TRBV6-6 and TRBJ1-2, with 8 bases that match TRBD1. Germline-derived CDR1 and CDR2 are MNHNY and SVGAGI (reference sequence). This CDR3 region has 15 residues. The J segment lost 0 bases and the V segment lost 2 bases, leaving 2 bases of the junction unmatched. CDR3 bases: TGTGCCAGCAGTTACCGGGGACAGGCTAACTATGGCTACACCTTC. Amino acids: CASSYRGQANYGYTF.

The chain has TRBV6-1 and TRBJ1-5; D remains ambiguous. The CDR3 consists of 13 residues. CDR1 is MNHNS and CDR2 is SASEGT in the germline V gene. With 3 bases removed from V and 8 bases from J, the gap between germline ends came to 11 bases. CDR3 sequence reads: CASSDGLGKPQHF. The DNA for the CDR3 is TGTGCCAGCAGTGACGGCCTAGGTAAGCCCCAGCATTTT.

This clone has more than one count but fewer than ten. DNA for the CDR3: TGTGCCAGCTCACCAGAACAGGGTGCTAACACCGGGGAGCTGTTTTTT. Translated, it gives CASSPEQGANTGELFF. V gene TRBV18 combines with J gene TRBJ2-2; D is perhaps TRBD1 (6 bases). The V gene lost 2 bases and the J gene lost 2 bases, with 12 bases spanning the gap. Germline V gene lookup returns CDR1 KGHSH and CDR2 LQKENI. The CDR3 contains 16 residues. Complete variable domain (other parts from reference TRBV18 and TRBJ2-2): NAGVMQNPRHLVRRRGQEARLRCSPMKGHSHVYWYRQLPEEGLKFMVYLQKENIIDESGMPKERFSAEFPKEGPSILRIQQVVRGDSAAYFCASSPEQGANTGELFFGEGSRLTVL.

The V call is TRBV12-2, the J call TRBJ2-1. TRBV12-2 is a pseudogene. The CDR3 has 16 amino acids. CDR3 nucleotide sequence: TGTGCAAGTCGCCCCTCCGGGGGCAGCTCCTACAATGAGCAGTTCTTC. Amino acid sequence: CASRPSGGSSYNEQFF.

The chain combines TRBV4-3 with TRBJ1-2; D is ambiguous. This CDR3 spans 15 amino acids. Germline CDR1 reads LGHNA; CDR2 reads YSLEER. The germline V and J ends were trimmed by 0 bases and 8 bases, with 16 bases remaining between them. CDR3 protein: CASSQEVGNPGGYTF. CDR3 sequence (DNA): TGCGCCAGCAGCCAAGAAGTAGGTAATCCCGGCGGCTACACCTTC.

The chain links TRBV5-1 to TRBJ2-4; D call uncertain. Trimming left V 0 bases short and J 6 bases short, with 7 bases between. The CDR3 runs to 13 residues. Germline V lookup: CDR1 SGHRS, CDR2 YFSETQ. Here the CDR3 reads CASSLGWGNIQYF. The CDR3, as DNA: TGCGCCAGCAGCTTGGGCTGGGGAAACATTCAGTACTTC. Full variable domain (rest looked up from reference TRBV5-1 and TRBJ2-4): KAGVTQTPRYLIKTRGQQVTLSCSPISGHRSVSWYQQTPGQGLQFLFEYFSETQRNKGNFPGRFSGRQFSNSRSEMNVSTLELGDSALYLCASSLGWGNIQYFGAGTRLSVL.

J is TRBJ2-7 and V is TRBV9; perhaps D is TRBD1 or TRBD2 (5 bases each). The CDR3 has 13 amino acids. Trimming stripped 0 bases from V and 5 bases from J, with 9 bases between. Looked up from germline, CDR1 is SGDLS and CDR2 is YYNGEE. The CDR3 coding sequence is TGTGCCAGCAGCGTAGCGGGACGCGACGAGCAGTACTTC. The encoded protein is CASSVAGRDEQYF.

The DNA for the CDR3 is TGTGCCAGCAGTGAAGCAGGGGGCTACGAGCAGTACTTC. It codes for CASSEAGGYEQYF. This chain uses TRBV25-1 with TRBJ2-7; 7 bases line up with TRBD1. Germline V gene lookup returns CDR1 MGHDK and CDR2 SYGVNS. The CDR3 is 13 residues long. The ends lost 2 bases at V and 3 bases at J; junction bases unmatched: 1.

The genes are TRBV6-5 and TRBJ2-7; 9 nucleotides align to TRBD1. V shed 5 bases, J shed 3 bases, and the junction held 5 bases outside the gene matches. The germline V gene encodes CDR1 MNHEY and CDR2 SVGAGI. The CDR3 consists of 14 residues. The CDR3 spells CASSQTGQGYEQYF. The CDR3, as DNA: TGTGCCAGCAGTCAAACGGGACAGGGCTACGAGCAGTACTTC.